This T cell receptor (beta chain) was captured in a study of long-term antiretroviral therapy in people with HIV. General study results and limits: Clones showing expansion before ART dominated the repertoire at all time points.

As for this clone: Antigen: not known.

The libraries were made with immunoSEQ v3.0 at survey level. Generated by immunoSEQ multiplex PCR, the TCRdb table keeps only in-frame clones and is missing some. The sample includes roughly 25,000 clones, around 83% of them seen just once. CDR1 is SGHNT and CDR2 is YYREEE in the germline V gene (reference sequence). Trimming left V 2 bases short and J 7 bases short, with 15 bases between. The CDR3 runs to 15 residues. The receptor's source is a man in his fifties or sixties with HIV. The sample consisted of unsorted PBMCs, taken 0.4 years after starting antiretroviral therapy. This sequence joins TRBV5-4 and TRBJ1-4, with a possible D match to TRBD1 (6 bases). CDR3 region: CASSFQGPGREKLFF. CDR3 bases: TGTGCCAGCAGCTTTCAGGGGCCGGGGCGTGAAAAACTGTTTTTT.